This T cell receptor (beta chain) is from a study of blood T cell repertoires in COVID-19. TCRdb's copy holds only in-frame clones and misses some; the assay was immunoSEQ multiplex PCR. The data contain over 150,000 clones, around 74% of them singletons. The V end lost 9 bases, the J end lost 5 bases, and 9 bases lay between the germline ends. Per germline, CDR1 KGHDR and CDR2 SFDVKD. The CDR3 is 12 residues long. The clonotype originates from a woman aged 80 or over with acute or convalescent COVID-19. The chain links TRBV24-1 to TRBJ2-2; D unresolved. Sequencing was performed on peripheral blood. The CDR3 sequence: CATASVTGELFF. CDR3 DNA: TGTGCCACCGCTAGTGTGACCGGGGAGCTGTTTTTT.